The 24 T cell receptor beta chains given below trace back to one sample, sequenced in a study of cytomegalovirus exposure and HLA in healthy donors. PCR involved 60 Vbeta and 13 Jbeta primers. Measured with immunoSEQ multiplex PCR; TCRdb has only the in-frame clones, and not every one. This table has approximately 55,000 clones, about four fifths appearing once. The source material was PBMCs. All receptors come from a boy aged 5-17 years in good health and CMV-seropositive.

V and J are TRBV7-9 and TRBJ2-1, with 7 bases lining up with TRBD2. Per the germline V gene, CDR1 is SEHNR and CDR2 is FQNEAQ (reference sequence). CDR3 length: 13 amino acids. The V gene end was trimmed by 1 base and the J gene end by 6 bases; junction bases not matched to a gene: 0. The CDR3 coding sequence is TGTGCCAGCAGCTTAGGGGGGGGCAATGAGCAGTTCTTC. This codes for CASSLGGGNEQFF. Variable domain in full (rest from reference TRBV7-9 and TRBJ2-1): DTGVSQNPRHKITKRGQNVTFRCDPISEHNRLYWYRQTLGQGPEFLTYFQNEAQLEKSRLLSDRFSAERPKGSFSTLEIQRTEQGDSAMYLCASSLGGGNEQFFGPGTRLTVL.

This clone has only one observation. J is TRBJ2-3 and V is TRBV9, with 7 nucleotides matching TRBD1. Per germline, CDR1 SGDLS and CDR2 YYNGEE. Trimming cost V 4 bases and J 2 bases; bases outside gene matches: 7. The CDR3 is 15 amino acids. The DNA of the CDR3 is TGTGCCAGCAGCTCCGGGACAGTAAACACAGATACGCAGTATTTT. Its protein is CASSSGTVNTDTQYF.

The rearrangement links TRBV5-4 to TRBJ1-4; 7 bases map to TRBD1. The CDR3 runs 16 residues. V shed 2 bases, J shed 7 bases, and the junction held 11 bases outside the gene matches. Germline V gene sequence: CDR1 SGHNT, CDR2 YYREEE (reference sequence). CDR3 DNA sequence: TGTGCCAGCAGCTTTGGGACAGCCATGGGGGGTGAAAAACTGTTTTTT. This codes for CASSFGTAMGGEKLFF.

The V gene is TRBV7-8, the J gene TRBJ2-3; 7 bases fit TRBD2. This CDR3 comprises 15 residues. V shed 1 base, J shed 3 bases, and the junction held 4 bases outside the gene matches. The germline V gene has CDR1 SGHVS and CDR2 FQNEAQ. The CDR3 is CASSLEGLLTDTQYF. CDR3 in DNA: TGTGCCAGCAGCTTAGAGGGACTATTGACAGATACGCAGTATTTT.

The V gene is TRBV4-1, the J gene TRBJ1-6, with 7 bases matching TRBD1. This CDR3 region has 14 residues. CDR1 MGHRA and CDR2 YSYEKL come from the germline V gene. With V trimmed by 4 bases and J by 8 bases, 5 bases remained unmatched. Here the CDR3 reads CASSPQGVYSPLHF. CDR3 coding DNA: TGCGCCAGCAGCCCGCAGGGGGTATATTCACCCCTCCACTTT.

The chain combines TRBV14 with TRBJ2-2, with D tentatively TRBD1 (6 bases). This CDR3 has 17 amino acids. Germline CDR1 is SGHDN and CDR2 is FVKESK. Trimming shortened V by 0 bases and J by 5 bases, and 16 bases separated the two germline ends. The CDR3 reads CASSQDPDSMYTGELFF. CDR3 nucleotide sequence: TGTGCCAGCAGCCAAGACCCGGACAGTATGTATACCGGGGAGCTGTTTTTT.

V usage is TRBV7-2 and J usage is TRBJ2-5; TRBD2 matches 12 bases. In germline, CDR1 is SGHTA, CDR2 FQGNSA. Germline trimming cut 1 base from V and 4 bases from J; bases unmatched to any gene: 10. The CDR3 consists of 18 residues. The CDR3 DNA reads as TGTGCCAGCAGCTTAGAATTCCTAGCGGGGGGGCAGAGAGAGACCCAGTACTTC. Amino acids: CASSLEFLAGGQRETQYF.

This chain uses TRBV10-2 with TRBJ2-5; D is perhaps TRBD2 (5 bases). This CDR3 contains 12 residues. V was shortened by 2 bases and J by 11 bases, with 12 bases between the two germline ends. Per germline, CDR1 WSHSY and CDR2 SAAADI. The CDR3 DNA follows: TGCGCCAGCAGTGAGGATGAGGAGGAGCAGTACTTC. It specifies CASSEDEEEQYF.

J is TRBJ2-7 and V is TRBV5-5, with 7 nucleotides matching TRBD1. The V gene end was trimmed by 5 bases and the J gene end by 2 bases; junction bases not matched to a gene: 4. The CDR3 runs 13 residues. The V gene's germline CDR1 is SGHKS and CDR2 YYEKEE (reference sequence). This CDR3 reads CASRGTVTYEQYF. The CDR3 DNA sequence: TGTGCCAGCAGGGGGACAGTGACCTACGAGCAGTACTTC.

This chain joins TRBV2 and TRBJ2-1, with TRBD1 matching 9 bases. The germline V gene encodes CDR1 SNHLY and CDR2 FYNNEI. The CDR3 covers 12 residues. Trimming removed 6 bases from V and 7 bases from J; junction bases left unmatched: 1. The chain's CDR3 is CASRDRGNEQFF. For the CDR3, the DNA is TGTGCCAGCAGGGACAGGGGAAATGAGCAGTTCTTC. Complete variable domain (other parts from reference TRBV2 and TRBJ2-1): EPEVTQTPSHQVTQMGQEVILRCVPISNHLYFYWYRQILGQKVEFLVSFYNNEISEKSEIFDDQFSVERPDGSNFTLKIRSTKLEDSAMYFCASRDRGNEQFFGPGTRLTVL.

This chain uses TRBV11-2 with TRBJ2-1; tentative D call: TRBD1 (5 bases). The CDR3 length is 15 residues. CDR1 SGHAT and CDR2 FQNNGV come from the germline V gene. Deletions cut 3 bases from V and 1 base from J, with 10 bases between. The CDR3: CASSFLRASYNEQFF. The CDR3 DNA reads as TGTGCCAGCAGCTTCCTCAGGGCGTCCTACAATGAGCAGTTCTTC.

The J gene is TRBJ2-1, the V gene TRBV5-4; a possible D gene is TRBD1 (7 bases). Trimming took off 6 bases at V and 2 bases at J, with 27 bases between the two ends. The CDR3 covers 19 residues. Germline-derived CDR1 and CDR2 are SGHNT and YYREEE (reference sequence). CDR3 nucleotides: TGTGCCAGCACTCTGGGAGGAGGAGTCAGGGGGAGTACCTACAATGAGCAGTTCTTC. This translates into CASTLGGGVRGSTYNEQFF.

V is TRBV7-9 and J is TRBJ2-1, with 9 bases aligning to TRBD1. Germline V gene data show CDR1 as SEHNR and CDR2 as FQNEAQ (reference sequence). V was clipped by 4 bases and J by 12 bases; unmatched bases: 10. The CDR3 covers 14 residues. CDR3 region: CASSSDRGNRRQFF. CDR3 DNA: TGTGCCAGCAGCTCGGACAGGGGTAATAGAAGGCAGTTCTTC.

The chain combines TRBV5-4 with TRBJ1-2; 10 positions agree with TRBD1. The V gene end was trimmed by 9 bases and the J gene end by 8 bases; junction bases not matched to a gene: 19. The V gene's germline CDR1 is SGHNT and CDR2 YYREEE (reference sequence). The CDR3 consists of 16 residues. In nucleotides, the CDR3 is TGTGCCACGAGGGTGCGGGACAGGGGCCTGCCAGGGGGCTACACCTTC. Its translation is CATRVRDRGLPGGYTF.

V and J are TRBV27 and TRBJ2-5, with D possibly matching TRBD1 (6 bases). Germline V gene sequence: CDR1 MNHEY, CDR2 SMNVEV (reference sequence). Trimming removed 7 bases from V and 4 bases from J, with 7 bases in between. The CDR3 consists of 11 residues. The DNA of the CDR3 is TGTGCCAGCACCAGGGGAGAGACCCAGTACTTC. Translating it yields CASTRGETQYF.

V gene TRBV11-3 combines with J gene TRBJ2-1, with D perhaps matching TRBD2 (5 bases). In germline, CDR1 is SGHNT, CDR2 YENEEA. There are 17 residues in the CDR3. The V and J ends lost 1 base and 5 bases respectively, with 18 bases between them. CDR3 coding DNA: TGTGCCAGCAGCTTAGCGGTGCGAGGGAGCTGGGACAATGAGCAGTTCTTC. It encodes CASSLAVRGSWDNEQFF. Based on the CDR3 plus reference TRBV11-3 and TRBJ2-1, the full variable domain is EAGVVQSPRYKIIEKKQPVAFWCNPISGHNTLYWYLQNLGQGPELLIRYENEEAVDDSQLPKDRFSAERLKGVDSTLKIQPAELGDSAVYLCASSLAVRGSWDNEQFFGPGTRLTVL.

The chain carries TRBV19 and TRBJ1-2; D may be TRBD1 (6 bases). From germline, CDR1 is LNHDA and CDR2 SQIVND (reference sequence). V was trimmed by 5 bases and J by 6 bases, leaving 10 bases between them. The CDR3 extends over 12 amino acids. Here the CDR3 DNA reads TGTGCCAGTAGTCGGGGGGCGGATGGCTACACCTTC. Amino acid sequence: CASSRGADGYTF.

The chain carries TRBV13 and TRBJ2-3; the D is unclear. The CDR3 is 15 amino acids. Per germline, CDR1 PRHDT and CDR2 FYEKMQ (reference sequence). Trimming took off 0 bases at V and 1 base at J, with 8 bases between the two ends. This chain's CDR3 is CASSLGGSRTDTQYF. The CDR3 DNA follows: TGTGCCAGCAGCTTAGGGGGCTCGCGCACAGATACGCAGTATTTT.

The genes are TRBV7-8 and TRBJ1-5, with D perhaps TRBD1 (5 bases). Germline assignment: CDR1 SGHVS and CDR2 FQNEAQ. V lost 11 bases and J lost 0, with 11 bases in between. CDR3 length: 13 amino acids. CDR3 nucleotides: TGTGCCGGCTCCAGGGATAGCAATCAGCCCCAGCATTTT. This translates into CAGSRDSNQPQHF.

The chain couples TRBV5-4 to TRBJ2-3; the match to TRBD1 covers 7 bases. Germline CDR1 is SGHNT and CDR2 is YYREEE (reference sequence). Losses at the gene ends were 4 bases for V and 0 bases for J; bases not matched to a gene: 5. CDR3 size: 15 residues. CDR3 protein: CASSPGQPSTDTQYF. The CDR3 coding sequence is TGTGCCAGCAGCCCGGGACAGCCCAGCACAGATACGCAGTATTTT.

The gene calls are TRBV18 and TRBJ1-6, with 7 bases aligning to TRBD1. CDR1 is KGHSH, CDR2 LQKENI, per germline. The CDR3 runs 13 residues. The trim removed 5 bases at V and 8 bases at J, leaving 3 bases unmatched. This chain's CDR3 is CASSTDRDSPLHF. The CDR3, as DNA: TGTGCCAGCTCAACCGACAGGGATTCACCCCTCCACTTT. The full variable domain, completed using reference TRBV18 and TRBJ1-6, is NAGVMQNPRHLVRRRGQEARLRCSPMKGHSHVYWYRQLPEEGLKFMVYLQKENIIDESGMPKERFSAEFPKEGPSILRIQQVVRGDSAAYFCASSTDRDSPLHFGNGTRLTVT.

This clone was seen only once. This chain uses TRBV28 with TRBJ1-1, with D possibly being TRBD1 (6 bases). V dropped 7 bases and J dropped 11 bases, with 20 bases sitting between them. This CDR3 is 13 amino acids long. The V gene's germline CDR1 is MDHEN and CDR2 SYDVKM. In DNA form, the CDR3 reads TGTGCCAGCATTCCGGAAGACAGGCTGTGGGCTTTCTTT. Its protein is CASIPEDRLWAFF.

This clone showed up just a few times. One end of the junction fails to match germline, which may point to a read error. The V call is TRBV7-9, the J call TRBJ2-7; D perhaps matches TRBD1 (5 bases). The CDR3 covers 12 residues. Germline CDR1 SEHNR, CDR2 FQNEAQ (reference sequence). CDR3 residues: CSSKAGSHEQYF. DNA for the CDR3: TGTTCCAGCAAAGCAGGGTCCCACGAGCAGTACTTC. The full variable domain, rest sourced from reference TRBV7-9 and TRBJ2-7, is DTGVSQNPRHKITKRGQNVTFRCDPISEHNRLYWYRQTLGQGPEFLTYFQNEAQLEKSRLLSDRFSAERPKGSFSTLEIQRTEQGDSAMYLCSSKAGSHEQYFGPGTRLTVT.

The rearrangement uses TRBV11-2 and TRBJ2-5, with D uncertain. Germline V gene sequence: CDR1 SGHAT, CDR2 FQNNGV. This CDR3 comprises 12 residues. Trimming left V 5 bases short and J 5 bases short, with 9 bases between. The CDR3 DNA reads TGTGCCAGCAGCCCGATCGGGGAGACCCAGTACTTC. This gives the protein CASSPIGETQYF. Combining the CDR3 with reference TRBV11-2 and TRBJ2-5 gives the whole variable domain EAGVAQSPRYKIIEKRQSVAFWCNPISGHATLYWYQQILGQGPKLLIQFQNNGVVDDSQLPKDRFSAERLKGVDSTLKIQPAKLEDSAVYLCASSPIGETQYFGPGTRLLVL.